The clone carrying this TCR beta chain appeared once. Its antigen is still unknown. Unique molecular identifiers had been added to the TCR beta cDNA libraries. TCRdb used MiXCR to reprocess the PCR reads, holding one entry per CDR3 protein. The table has 150,000 to 200,000 distinct CDR3 sequences, roughly 34% seen once. The data were taken from a study of post-analysis software for immune sequencing data. General observations from the study: Four to six TRBV segments were more frequent in patients than controls; TRBV5-6, TRBV5-1 and TRBV20-1 belonged to this group. Those with multiple sclerosis, the patient group, showed significantly lower normalized Chao1 diversity than controls.

Germline CDR1 SGHNT, CDR2 YENEEA. The CDR3 spans 15 residues. V lost 5 bases to trimming and J lost 4 bases; unmatched junction nucleotides: 5. The receptor was derived from a girl between 10 and 17 years old with multiple sclerosis. V usage is TRBV11-3 and J usage is TRBJ2-1, with 10 bases matching TRBD2. Sequencing used blood, obtained after autologous hematopoietic stem cell transplantation. CDR3 in amino acids: CASSARTSGYNEQFF. CDR3 DNA: TGTGCCAGCAGCGCTAGGACTAGCGGTTACAATGAGCAGTTCTTC.